The T cell receptor (beta chain) described here comes from a study of blood T cell repertoires in COVID-19. About the study: Samples of COVID-19 (acute and convalescent) were obtained from the United States, Italy and Spain. PBMCs, B-cell-depleted T cells, or T cells provided the cDNA or gDNA that made up the material.

In the original processing: Estimation of nucleated cell counts was performed using reference gene primer amplification. Using immunoSEQ multiplex PCR, the repertoire was profiled, and TCRdb retains in-frame clones only, with some absent. That table furnishes V, J and clone size, whereas the DNA furnished D and trimming. The data contain 180,000 or so clones, 70% to 90% of them singletons. There are 19 residues in the CDR3. Germline V gene sequence: CDR1 LGHNA, CDR2 YSLEER. J lost 7 bases, V lost 1 base, and 18 bases had no gene match. The sequence came from a man aged 35 to 55 with active or convalescent COVID-19. The V gene is TRBV4-3, the J gene TRBJ1-4, with 7 bases fitting TRBD1. The sample taken for sequencing was peripheral blood. CDR3 residues: CASSQVPHPTGSEGEKLFF. The CDR3 region has the DNA TGCGCCAGCAGCCAAGTGCCCCACCCGACAGGGTCGGAGGGTGAAAAACTGTTTTTT.